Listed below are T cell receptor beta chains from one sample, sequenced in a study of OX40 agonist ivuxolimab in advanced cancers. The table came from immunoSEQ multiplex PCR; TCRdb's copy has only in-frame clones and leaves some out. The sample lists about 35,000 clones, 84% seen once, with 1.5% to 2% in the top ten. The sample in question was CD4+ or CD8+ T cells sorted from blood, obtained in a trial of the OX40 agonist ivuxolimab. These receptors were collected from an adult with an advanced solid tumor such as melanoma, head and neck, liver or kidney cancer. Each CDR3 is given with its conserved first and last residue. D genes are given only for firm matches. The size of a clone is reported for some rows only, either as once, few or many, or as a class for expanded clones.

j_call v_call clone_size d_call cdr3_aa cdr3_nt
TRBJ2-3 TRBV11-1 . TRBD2 CASSHRLAGGLGDTQYF TGTGCCAGCAGCCACCGACTAGCGGGAGGCCTGGGAGATACGCAGTATTTT
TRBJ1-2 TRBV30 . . CAWSVLFYGYTF TGTGCCTGGAGTGTACTGTTCTATGGCTACACCTTC
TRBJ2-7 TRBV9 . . CASSVAPRDEQYF TGTGCCAGCAGCGTAGCTCCGAGGGACGAGCAGTACTTC
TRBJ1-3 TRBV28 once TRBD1 CASRPSQGAKSGNTIYF TGTGCCAGCAGACCCTCACAGGGGGCAAAATCTGGAAACACCATATATTTT
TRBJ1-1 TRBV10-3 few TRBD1 CAIRGTGAGTEAFF TGTGCCATCAGGGGGACAGGGGCAGGAACTGAAGCTTTCTTT
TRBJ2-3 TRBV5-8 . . CASSLVQGITDTQYF TGTGCCAGCAGCTTGGTACAGGGAATTACAGATACGCAGTATTTT
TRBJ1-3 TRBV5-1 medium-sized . CASSLTTETGNTIYF TGCGCCAGCAGCTTAACGACAGAAACTGGAAACACCATATATTTT
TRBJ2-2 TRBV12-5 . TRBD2 CASGSGTFEPGELFF TGTGCTAGTGGTAGCGGGACCTTCGAACCCGGGGAGCTGTTTTTT
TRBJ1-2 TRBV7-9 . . CASSLGVGRLGGTF TGTGCCAGCAGCTTAGGGGTCGGGCGGCTCGGGGGCACCTTC
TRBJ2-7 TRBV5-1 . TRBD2 CASSSLAGGGEQYF TGCGCCAGCAGCTCGCTAGCGGGAGGAGGTGAGCAGTACTTC
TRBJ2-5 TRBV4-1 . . CASSQDRETQYF TGCGCCAGCAGCCAAGATAGAGAGACCCAGTACTTC
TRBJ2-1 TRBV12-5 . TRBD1 CASGVPGQGYNEQFF TGTGCTAGTGGGGTCCCGGGACAGGGCTACAATGAGCAGTTCTTC
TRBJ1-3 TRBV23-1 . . CASSQSPPGNTIYF TGCGCCAGCAGTCAATCGCCCCCGGGAAACACCATATATTTT
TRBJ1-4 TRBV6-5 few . CASSSGPNEKLFF TGTGCCAGCAGTTCCGGGCCGAATGAAAAACTGTTTTTT
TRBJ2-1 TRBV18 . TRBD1 CASSSTGTGGLYGEQFF TGTGCCAGCTCATCAACCGGGACAGGGGGCTTGTATGGTGAGCAGTTCTTC